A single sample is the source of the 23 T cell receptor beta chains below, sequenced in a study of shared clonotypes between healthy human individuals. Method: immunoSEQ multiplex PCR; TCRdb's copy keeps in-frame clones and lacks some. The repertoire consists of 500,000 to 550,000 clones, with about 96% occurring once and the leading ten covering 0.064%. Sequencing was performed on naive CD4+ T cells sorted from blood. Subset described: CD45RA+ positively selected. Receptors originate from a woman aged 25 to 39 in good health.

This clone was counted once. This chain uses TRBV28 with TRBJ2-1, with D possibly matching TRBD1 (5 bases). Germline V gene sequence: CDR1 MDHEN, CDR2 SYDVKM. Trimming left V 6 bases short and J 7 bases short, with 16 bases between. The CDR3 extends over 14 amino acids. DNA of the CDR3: TGTGCCAGCAGCACCGCACAGGTACCTAATGAGCAGTTCTTC. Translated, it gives CASSTAQVPNEQFF.

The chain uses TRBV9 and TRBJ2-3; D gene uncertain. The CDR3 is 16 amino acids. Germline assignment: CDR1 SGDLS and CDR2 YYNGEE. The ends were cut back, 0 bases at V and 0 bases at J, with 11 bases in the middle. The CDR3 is CASSVGGRGSTDTQYF. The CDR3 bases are TGTGCCAGCAGCGTAGGAGGTCGCGGAAGCACAGATACGCAGTATTTT.

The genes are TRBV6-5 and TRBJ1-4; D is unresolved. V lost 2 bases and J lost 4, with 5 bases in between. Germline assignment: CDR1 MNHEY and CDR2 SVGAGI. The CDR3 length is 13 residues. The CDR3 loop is CASSYNINEKLFF. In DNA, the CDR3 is TGTGCCAGCAGTTACAACATTAATGAAAAACTGTTTTTT.

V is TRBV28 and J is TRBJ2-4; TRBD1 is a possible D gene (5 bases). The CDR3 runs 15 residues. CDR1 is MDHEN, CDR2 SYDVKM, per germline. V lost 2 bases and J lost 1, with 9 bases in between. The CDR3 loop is CASSLQGTAKNIQYF. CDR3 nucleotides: TGTGCCAGCAGTTTACAGGGAACGGCCAAAAACATTCAGTACTTC.

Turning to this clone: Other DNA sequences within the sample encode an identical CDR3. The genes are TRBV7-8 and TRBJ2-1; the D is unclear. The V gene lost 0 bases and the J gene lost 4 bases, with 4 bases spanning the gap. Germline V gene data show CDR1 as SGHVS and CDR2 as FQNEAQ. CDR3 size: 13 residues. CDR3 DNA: TGTGCCAGCAGCTTAGCGCGGTACAATGAGCAGTTCTTC. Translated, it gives CASSLARYNEQFF.

In DNA form, the CDR3 reads TGTGCCATCAGTGGACTAGCGGGTAATACGCAGTATTTT. Its protein is CAISGLAGNTQYF. V is TRBV10-3 and J is TRBJ2-3; the match to TRBD2 covers 10 bases. The CDR3 totals 13 residues. Trimming removed 4 bases from V and 7 bases from J; junction bases left unmatched: 2. CDR1 is ENHRY and CDR2 is SYGVKD in the germline V gene.

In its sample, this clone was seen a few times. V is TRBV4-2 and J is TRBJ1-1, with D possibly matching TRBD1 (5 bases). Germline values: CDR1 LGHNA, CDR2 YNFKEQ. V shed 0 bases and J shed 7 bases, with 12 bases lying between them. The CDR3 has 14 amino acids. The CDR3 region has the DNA TGTGCCAGCAGCCAAGATACAGGTAGCAGTGAAGCTTTCTTT. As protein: CASSQDTGSSEAFF.

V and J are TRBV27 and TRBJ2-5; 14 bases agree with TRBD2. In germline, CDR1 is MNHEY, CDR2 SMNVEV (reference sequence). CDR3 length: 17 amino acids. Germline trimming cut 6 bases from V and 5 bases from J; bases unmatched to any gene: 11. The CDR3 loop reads CASRPLGLAGGGETQYF. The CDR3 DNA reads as TGTGCCAGCAGGCCTCTCGGACTAGCGGGAGGAGGGGAGACCCAGTACTTC.

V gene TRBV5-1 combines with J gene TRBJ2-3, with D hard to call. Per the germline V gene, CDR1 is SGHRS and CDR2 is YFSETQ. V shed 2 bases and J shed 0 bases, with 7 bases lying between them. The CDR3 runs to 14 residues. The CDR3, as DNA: TGCGCCAGCAGCTTAAGCTGGAGCACAGATACGCAGTATTTT. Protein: CASSLSWSTDTQYF.

CDR3 loop: CASTSGAGYEQYF. DNA of the CDR3: TGTGCCAGTACGTCAGGAGCGGGTTACGAGCAGTACTTC. The chain couples TRBV19 to TRBJ2-7; D perhaps matches TRBD2 (6 bases). V was shortened by 7 bases and J by 4 bases, with 14 bases between the two germline ends. Germline loops: CDR1 LNHDA, CDR2 SQIVND (reference sequence). This CDR3 has 13 residues.

The CDR3 protein is CASSSDRGPYEQYF. CDR3 in DNA: TGTGCCAGCAGCTCGGACAGGGGGCCCTACGAGCAGTACTTC. The chain links TRBV11-2 to TRBJ2-7; 11 nucleotides match TRBD1. Per germline, CDR1 SGHAT and CDR2 FQNNGV. CDR3 length: 14 amino acids. V gave up 4 bases and J gave up 2 bases; unmatched junction bases: 1.

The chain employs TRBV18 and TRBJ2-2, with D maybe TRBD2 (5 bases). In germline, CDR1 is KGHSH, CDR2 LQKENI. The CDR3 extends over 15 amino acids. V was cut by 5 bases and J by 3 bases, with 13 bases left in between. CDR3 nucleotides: TGTGCCAGCTCAAGATATGACGGGGACACCGGGGAGCTGTTTTTT. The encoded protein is CASSRYDGDTGELFF.

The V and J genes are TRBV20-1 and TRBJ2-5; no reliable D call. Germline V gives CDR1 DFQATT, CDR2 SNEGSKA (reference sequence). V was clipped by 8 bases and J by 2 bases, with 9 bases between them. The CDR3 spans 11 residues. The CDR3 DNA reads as TGCAGTACTGAAATTCAAGAGACCCAGTACTTC. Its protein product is CSTEIQETQYF.

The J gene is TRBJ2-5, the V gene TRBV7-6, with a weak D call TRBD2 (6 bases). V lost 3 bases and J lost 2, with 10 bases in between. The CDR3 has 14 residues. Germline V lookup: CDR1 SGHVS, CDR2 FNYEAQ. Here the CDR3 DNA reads TGTGCCAGCAGCTTCACGGGAGTTCAAGAGACCCAGTACTTC. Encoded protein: CASSFTGVQETQYF.

For the CDR3, the DNA is TGCAGCGTCAGTAGCTCCTATAATTCACCCCTCCACTTT. Translated, it gives CSVSSSYNSPLHF. The chain employs TRBV29-1 and TRBJ1-6; the D is unclear. Trimming removed 6 bases at V and 0 bases at J, with 6 bases between. The CDR3 sequence is 13 residues long. The V gene's germline CDR1 is SQVTM and CDR2 ANQGSEA.

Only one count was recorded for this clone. The CDR3 loop reads CASNTGPGGKWDTQYF. DNA for the CDR3: TGTGCCAGTAATACCGGGCCAGGGGGAAAGTGGGATACGCAGTATTTT. This chain links TRBV19 with TRBJ2-3, with 7 bases that match TRBD1. This CDR3 comprises 16 residues. The germline gives CDR1 LNHDA, CDR2 SQIVND (reference sequence). V lost 7 bases and J lost 6; bases outside the gene matches: 16.

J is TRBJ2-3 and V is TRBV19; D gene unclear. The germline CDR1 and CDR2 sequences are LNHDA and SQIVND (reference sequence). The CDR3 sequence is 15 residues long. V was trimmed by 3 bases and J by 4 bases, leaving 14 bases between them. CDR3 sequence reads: CASSIKVFVPDTQYF. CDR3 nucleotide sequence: TGTGCCAGTAGTATTAAGGTATTCGTACCAGATACGCAGTATTTT.

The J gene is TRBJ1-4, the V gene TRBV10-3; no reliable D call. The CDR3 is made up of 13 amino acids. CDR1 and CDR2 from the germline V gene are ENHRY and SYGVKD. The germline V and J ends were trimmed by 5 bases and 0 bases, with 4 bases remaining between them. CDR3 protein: CAISSTTNEKLFF. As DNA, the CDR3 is TGTGCCATCAGTAGCACAACTAATGAAAAACTGTTTTTT.

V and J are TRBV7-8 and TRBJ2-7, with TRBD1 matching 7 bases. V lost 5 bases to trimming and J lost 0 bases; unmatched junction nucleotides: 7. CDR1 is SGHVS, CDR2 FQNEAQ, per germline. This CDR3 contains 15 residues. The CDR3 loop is CASSRTGLSSYEQYF. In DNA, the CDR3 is TGTGCCAGCAGCAGGACAGGCCTAAGCTCCTACGAGCAGTACTTC. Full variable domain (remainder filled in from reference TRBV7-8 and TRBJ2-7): GAGVSQSPRYKVAKRGQDVALRCDPISGHVSLFWYQQALGQGPEFLTYFQNEAQLDKSGLPSDRFFAERPEGSVSTLKIQRTQQEDSAVYLCASSRTGLSSYEQYFGPGTRLTVT.

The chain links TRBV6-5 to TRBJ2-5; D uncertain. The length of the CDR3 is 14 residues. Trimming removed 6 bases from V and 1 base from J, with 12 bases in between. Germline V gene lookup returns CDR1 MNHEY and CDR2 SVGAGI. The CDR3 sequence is CASSPTWTQETQYF. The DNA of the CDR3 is TGTGCCAGCAGCCCAACCTGGACCCAAGAGACCCAGTACTTC.

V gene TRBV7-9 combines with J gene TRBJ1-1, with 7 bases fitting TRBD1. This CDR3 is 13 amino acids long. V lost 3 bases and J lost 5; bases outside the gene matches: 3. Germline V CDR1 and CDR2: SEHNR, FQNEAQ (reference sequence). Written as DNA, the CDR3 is TGTGCCAGCAGCTTGCAGGGGGAGACTGAAGCTTTCTTT. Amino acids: CASSLQGETEAFF.

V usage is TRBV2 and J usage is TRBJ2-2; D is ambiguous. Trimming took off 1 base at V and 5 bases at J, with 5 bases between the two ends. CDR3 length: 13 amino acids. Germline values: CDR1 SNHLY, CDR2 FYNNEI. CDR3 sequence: CASSEGPTGELFF. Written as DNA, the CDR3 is TGTGCCAGCAGTGAAGGACCGACCGGGGAGCTGTTTTTT.

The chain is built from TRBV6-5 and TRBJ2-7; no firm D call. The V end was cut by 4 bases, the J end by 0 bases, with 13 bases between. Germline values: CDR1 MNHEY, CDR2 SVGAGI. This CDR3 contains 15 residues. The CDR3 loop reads CASSSATSSSYEQYF. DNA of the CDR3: TGTGCCAGCAGTTCCGCGACTTCCAGCTCCTACGAGCAGTACTTC.